The entry that follows covers one TCR beta chain sequence. This specimen comes from a study of blood T cell repertoires in COVID-19. Background on the study: Sites across the United States, Italy and Spain contributed samples from acute and convalescent COVID-19.

Per the original methods: Cell counts per sample came from amplifying reference gene primers. TCRdb's table, derived via immunoSEQ multiplex PCR, lists solely in-frame clones and lacks some. V, J and clone size reflect that table, while D and trimming were determined from the DNA. Among about 270,000 clones listed, more than 75% were seen once. Sequencing was done on a sample of PBMCs or T cells enriched from blood (not recorded which). This clonotype originated in a woman aged 18-29 years who had recovered from COVID-19.

The CDR3 nucleotides read TGCAGCGTTCCCGGTAGGACAGGGGGCGCAGATACGCAGTATTTT. It encodes CSVPGRTGGADTQYF. The chain uses TRBV29-1 and TRBJ2-3; 11 bases are a match to TRBD1. V lost 5 bases, J lost 4 bases, and 8 bases stayed unmatched. CDR1 SQVTM and CDR2 ANQGSEA come from the germline V gene. The CDR3 loop spans 15 amino acids.